These 11 T cell receptor beta chains originate from one sample sequenced in a study of cytomegalovirus exposure and HLA in healthy donors. The PCR had 60 Vbeta and 13 Jbeta primers. Profiled with immunoSEQ multiplex PCR; TCRdb holds only in-frame clones, not every one. The table lists roughly 110,000 clones, over 70% of them singletons. Sequences were obtained from PBMCs. The source of these receptors is a woman between 40 and 55 years old in good health and CMV-seropositive.

The J gene is TRBJ2-1, the V gene TRBV2, with a tentative D call TRBD1 (5 bases). The CDR3 sequence is 12 residues long. The V gene's germline CDR1 is SNHLY and CDR2 FYNNEI. Trimming shortened V by 7 bases and J by 15 bases, and 19 bases separated the two germline ends. CDR3 nucleotide sequence: TGTGCCAGCATTACCACAGGCACCACCGCGTTCTTC. Amino acid sequence: CASITTGTTAFF.

The rearrangement uses TRBV2 and TRBJ2-1; TRBD2 is a possible D gene (6 bases). The CDR3 length is 18 residues. The V end lost 4 bases, the J end lost 0 bases, and 19 bases lay between the germline ends. The germline V gene encodes CDR1 SNHLY and CDR2 FYNNEI. The CDR3 sequence: CASSARRSSESSYNEQFF. CDR3 nucleotides: TGTGCCAGCAGTGCCAGAAGATCTAGCGAGAGCTCCTACAATGAGCAGTTCTTC.

This chain uses TRBV9 with TRBJ2-7; perhaps TRBD1 as D (6 bases). Looked up from germline, CDR1 is SGDLS and CDR2 is YYNGEE. Trimming stripped 0 bases from V and 2 bases from J, with 9 bases between. CDR3 length: 14 amino acids. DNA for the CDR3: TGTGCCAGCAGCGTAGCAGGGGAAACCTACGAGCAGTACTTC. It specifies CASSVAGETYEQYF.

The chain links TRBV27 to TRBJ2-1, with 9 bases identical to TRBD1. V lost 6 bases to trimming and J lost 13 bases; unmatched junction nucleotides: 13. This CDR3 has 14 amino acids. Germline CDR1 MNHEY, CDR2 SMNVEV (reference sequence). CDR3 in DNA: TGTGCCAGCAGCCCCAGGGGGGGGACAGGGATCCAGTTCTTC. This translates into CASSPRGGTGIQFF.

The rearrangement links TRBV7-2 to TRBJ2-7, with TRBD1 identical over 11 bases. J lost 2 bases, V lost 5 bases, and 8 bases had no gene match. Germline CDR1 and CDR2: SGHTA and FQGNSA. This CDR3 is built from 16 residues. CDR3 DNA: TGTGCCAGCAGCGTTATCCCGGGACAGGGGGCCTACGAGCAGTACTTC. Translating it yields CASSVIPGQGAYEQYF.

The chain carries TRBV6-5 and TRBJ1-4; D perhaps matches TRBD1 (6 bases). CDR1 is MNHEY, CDR2 SVGAGI, per germline. The ends were cut back, 6 bases at V and 5 bases at J, with 13 bases in the middle. This CDR3 region has 14 residues. CDR3 nucleotides: TGTGCCAGCAGAACAGGGAGTTCGAATGAAAAACTGTTTTTT. Its protein product is CASRTGSSNEKLFF.

Notes on this clone: A junction end diverges from the germline sequence, so it may reflect a read error. The chain links TRBV6-1 to TRBJ2-4, with a tentative D call TRBD1 (5 bases). The CDR3 spans 13 residues. Germline CDR1 MNHNS, CDR2 SASEGT. The CDR3 sequence: CASTEPGPNIQYF. CDR3 sequence (DNA): TGTGCCAGCACTGAACCAGGGCCAAACATTCAGTACTTC.

The V and J genes are TRBV11-1 and TRBJ1-5, with D unclear. Germline V gene lookup returns CDR1 SGHAT and CDR2 FQDESV (reference sequence). V lost 3 bases and J lost 5, with 8 bases in between. CDR3 length equals 13 residues. The CDR3 DNA sequence: TGTGCCAGCAGCTTCGGGGAGGATCAGCCCCAGCATTTT. Translated: CASSFGEDQPQHF.

The chain employs TRBV19 and TRBJ1-5; 9 nucleotides agree with TRBD1. The CDR3 length is 15 residues. In germline, CDR1 is LNHDA, CDR2 SQIVND (reference sequence). V trimming: 7 bases; J trimming: 5 bases; junction bases outside the gene matches: 9. The CDR3 coding sequence is TGTGCCAGTACCACTCCCGGGACAGGGCATCAGCCCCAGCATTTT. It translates to CASTTPGTGHQPQHF.

The genes are TRBV15 and TRBJ2-1, with 11 bases identical to TRBD2. The ends lost 0 bases at V and 7 bases at J; junction bases unmatched: 5. The CDR3 contains 16 residues. Germline V gene lookup returns CDR1 LNHNV and CDR2 YYDKDF (reference sequence). The DNA for the CDR3 is TGTGCCACCAGCAGAGATCTAGCGGGAGGTCGAAATGAGCAGTTCTTC. Protein sequence: CATSRDLAGGRNEQFF.

This rearrangement joins TRBV9 to TRBJ1-2; the D gene is possibly TRBD1 (5 bases). The ends were cut back, 2 bases at V and 1 base at J, with 21 bases in the middle. The germline V gene has CDR1 SGDLS and CDR2 YYNGEE. This CDR3 contains 18 residues. CDR3 sequence reads: CASSVPSGGVGNNYGYTF. The CDR3 nucleotides are TGTGCCAGCAGCGTCCCCTCGGGGGGTGTGGGGAATAACTATGGCTACACCTTC.